Reported below is one TCR beta chain. The target antigen is unknown. This entry is derived from a study of T cell repertoires in cytomegalovirus infection. Study-level points and caveats: HLA-C-restricted CMV clonotypes gave the most frequent clonotype in two of eight donors.

TCRdb recomputed calls from the reads with MiXCR, one row per CDR3 protein. The data hold 400,000 or so distinct CDR3 sequences, with about a third observed a single time. V gave up 0 bases and J gave up 2 bases, with 13 bases separating them. In germline, CDR1 is SGHDT, CDR2 YYEEEE. There are 16 residues in the CDR3. The J gene is TRBJ2-3, the V gene TRBV5-6; possibly TRBD1 or TRBD2 for D (6 bases each). This sequence was found in a human donor in good health (CMV status not recorded). Some clones in this sample may be carry-over from other donors' samples. Source material: PBMCs. The CDR3 loop is CASSLAGGGFTDTQYF. DNA for the CDR3: TGTGCCAGCAGCTTGGCCGGAGGGGGATTCACAGATACGCAGTATTTT.